This TCR beta chain was captured in a study of molecular identifiers for immune sequencing clone quantification. Overall study: In replicates, RNA taken from approximately 22,000 or 94,000 naive CD8 cells was divided five ways, and four portions underwent sequencing.

TCRdb reprocessed the PCR reads with MiXCR, giving one entry per CDR3 protein. The sample carries some 590,000 distinct CDR3 sequences, about 25% recorded once. This clonotype has a count of ten or more. A CD8+CD4-CCR7+CD45RA+ phenotype served as the sorting definition for naive CD8 T cells. Germline-derived CDR1 and CDR2 are SGHTA and FQGNSA. The CDR3 loop spans 12 amino acids. V was cut by 7 bases and J by 10 bases, with 16 bases left in between. This receptor was obtained from a human donor in good health. Some libraries in this study had Jurkat cell RNA spiked in. The material sequenced was naive CD8+ T cells from blood, with Jurkat cell RNA spiked in. Subset: FACS-sorted CD8+CD4-CCR7+CD45RA+ naive T cells. The chain combines TRBV7-2 with TRBJ1-2, with D possibly TRBD1 on 5 matching bases. For the CDR3, the DNA is TGTGCCAGCACTATGACAGACCCTGACTACACCTTC. Residues: CASTMTDPDYTF.